This is a list of T cell receptor beta chains from one sample in a study of patients and donors after allogeneic stem cell transplantation. Each CDR3 protein is one row after TCRdb ran MiXCR on the RT-PCR reads. Among approximately 60,000 distinct CDR3 sequences listed, about an eighth were seen once. The specimen was blood, either unsorted or a sorted T cell fraction (not recorded which). The receptors originated from a human donor who was either an allogeneic HSCT recipient or a stem cell or donor lymphocyte infusion donor (not recorded which). It is not recorded whose cells these are; they may come from a transplant donor. The CDR3 runs from the conserved cysteine through the conserved F or W. Each record gives: J gene, CDR3 length, clone size, V gene, D gene, CDR3 protein, CDR3 DNA. D genes are given only for firm matches. Some rows mark clone size as missing; the rest say once, few, many or name a class of expanded clone.

TRBJ1-2,18,many,TRBV9,-,CASSIDGAASKVRYGYTF,TGTGCCAGCAGCATCGATGGGGCAGCAAGTAAGGTTAGGTATGGCTACACCTTC
TRBJ2-7,16,-,TRBV4-1,-,CASSQVVGHTDHEQYF,TGCGCCAGCAGCCAAGTAGTGGGGCACACCGACCACGAGCAGTACTTC
TRBJ2-7,17,few,TRBV7-9,TRBD2,CASSTGLAGRGTYEQYF,TGTGCCAGCAGCACGGGACTAGCGGGACGAGGGACCTACGAGCAGTACTTC
TRBJ2-5,14,few,TRBV27,-,CASSLLESQETQYF,TGTGCCAGCAGTTTATTGGAGAGCCAAGAGACCCAGTACTTC
TRBJ1-5,14,many,TRBV10-3,-,CAISESGGLQPQHF,TGTGCCATCAGTGAGTCGGGGGGGCTCCAGCCCCAGCATTTT
TRBJ1-1,17,many,TRBV9,-,CASSVSVSGDLNTEAFF,TGTGCCAGCAGCGTGTCTGTGTCCGGGGATCTGAACACTGAAGCTTTCTTT
TRBJ2-2,17,-,TRBV11-2,-,CASSLGRLLPNTGELFF,TGTGCCAGCAGCTTAGGCCGGCTCCTCCCGAACACCGGGGAGCTGTTTTTT
TRBJ1-1,14,many,TRBV11-2,-,CASSLVEGNTEAFF,TGTGCCAGCAGCTTAGTGGAGGGGAACACTGAAGCTTTCTTT
TRBJ2-1,15,few,TRBV9,-,CASSDSAAGYNEQFF,TGTGCCAGCAGCGACTCGGCAGCGGGCTACAATGAGCAGTTCTTC
TRBJ2-5,14,few,TRBV7-2,-,CASSFGTPEETQYF,TGTGCCAGCAGCTTTGGGACACCCGAAGAGACCCAGTACTTC
TRBJ2-5,15,-,TRBV12-3/TRBV12-4,TRBD1,CASSFNAGGYETQYF,TGTGCCAGCAGTTTTAACGCAGGGGGCTATGAGACCCAGTACTTC
TRBJ2-7,15,-,TRBV18,TRBD2,CASSPPGGSTYEQYF,TGTGCCAGCTCACCACCGGGGGGGAGCACCTACGAGCAGTACTTC
TRBJ1-1,11,many,TRBV29-1,TRBD1,CSVPRTGEAFF,TGCAGCGTTCCCCGGACAGGTGAAGCTTTCTTT
TRBJ2-1,16,-,TRBV24-1,TRBD2,CATSDGGGGSYNEQFF,TGTGCCACCAGCGATGGGGGGGGAGGGTCCTACAATGAGCAGTTCTTC
TRBJ1-1,14,many,TRBV7-6,TRBD1,CASSSRTGPTEAFF,TGTGCCAGCAGCTCCCGGACAGGGCCCACTGAAGCTTTCTTT
TRBJ2-1,16,few,TRBV7-9,-,CASSLAVADPRDEQFF,TGTGCCAGCAGCTTAGCCGTGGCGGACCCCCGGGATGAGCAGTTCTTC
TRBJ1-3,18,few,TRBV7-8,TRBD1,CASSLARRQGPDGNTIYF,TGTGCCAGCAGCTTAGCTCGGAGACAGGGTCCCGATGGAAACACCATATATTTT
TRBJ2-2,18,-,TRBV15,TRBD2,CATSREASGRAWAGELFF,TGTGCCACCAGCAGAGAGGCTAGCGGGAGGGCCTGGGCCGGGGAGCTGTTTTTT
TRBJ2-7,15,-,TRBV18,TRBD1,CASSRFRDRGYEQYF,TGTGCCAGCTCACGGTTCCGGGACAGGGGCTACGAGCAGTACTTC
TRBJ2-1,17,few,TRBV6-5,TRBD2,CASSSSGTSGRYNEQFF,TGTGCCAGCAGTTCCTCCGGGACTAGCGGGAGATACAATGAGCAGTTCTTC
TRBJ2-3,15,-,TRBV6-2/TRBV6-3,TRBD2,CASSYLAGVADTQYF,TGTGCCAGCAGTTACCTAGCGGGAGTAGCAGATACGCAGTATTTT
TRBJ2-2,15,many,TRBV6-1,-,CASSEARSATGELFF,TGTGCCAGCAGTGAAGCGAGGTCGGCTACCGGGGAGCTGTTTTTT
TRBJ2-3,17,few,TRBV20-1,TRBD2,CSARDPPGLAVTDTQYF,TGCAGTGCTAGAGATCCCCCGGGACTAGCGGTAACAGATACGCAGTATTTT
TRBJ2-3,14,-,TRBV2,-,CASTPLGVADTQYF,TGTGCCAGCACCCCCCTAGGAGTAGCAGATACGCAGTATTTT
TRBJ1-5,14,many,TRBV5-1,TRBD1,CASSYTGGNQPQHF,TGCGCCAGCAGCTATACAGGGGGCAATCAGCCCCAGCATTTT
TRBJ2-7,14,-,TRBV27,-,CASSFQGGAYEQYF,TGTGCCAGCAGTTTTCAGGGGGGGGCCTACGAGCAGTACTTC
TRBJ2-7,11,many,TRBV12-3/TRBV12-4,-,CASSLGYEQYF,TGTGCCAGCAGTTTAGGCTACGAGCAGTACTTC
TRBJ1-6,12,few,TRBV7-9,-,CASSGQASPLHF,TGTGCCAGCAGCGGGCAGGCTTCACCCCTCCACTTT
TRBJ2-7,12,-,TRBV29-1,-,CSVDDESYEQYF,TGCAGCGTTGATGACGAGTCCTACGAGCAGTACTTC
TRBJ2-7,15,-,TRBV6-5,TRBD2,CASIGTSGIYYEQYF,TGTGCCAGCATTGGGACTAGCGGGATTTACTACGAGCAGTACTTC
TRBJ2-7,14,few,TRBV6-5,TRBD2,CASRPLAGVYEQYF,TGTGCCAGCAGACCCCTAGCGGGAGTCTACGAGCAGTACTTC
TRBJ2-1,11,-,TRBV6-5,-,CASSSNNEQFF,TGTGCCAGCAGTTCTAACAATGAGCAGTTCTTC
TRBJ2-7,12,once,TRBV18,-,CASSKSGDEQYF,TGTGCCAGCTCAAAGTCGGGGGACGAGCAGTACTTC
TRBJ1-2,13,many,TRBV20-1,-,CSARNREEYGYTF,TGCAGTGCTAGAAACAGGGAAGAATATGGCTACACCTTC
TRBJ2-7,14,few,TRBV6-2/TRBV6-3,-,CASSYNRWVGEQYF,TGTGCCAGCAGTTACAACCGGTGGGTAGGCGAGCAGTACTTC
TRBJ2-1,16,few,TRBV15,-,CATRARDSGLGNEQFF,TGTGCCACCAGGGCCCGTGATAGTGGTCTGGGTAATGAGCAGTTCTTC
TRBJ2-1,9,few,TRBV29-1,-,CSVGEKQFF,TGCAGCGTTGGGGAGAAGCAGTTCTTC
TRBJ1-1,13,few,TRBV6-6,-,CASSLTPGFEAFF,TGTGCCAGCAGTTTAACACCCGGGTTTGAAGCTTTCTTT
TRBJ1-4,14,many,TRBV20-1,-,CSAREGNGPEKLFF,TGCAGTGCTAGAGAGGGCAACGGGCCTGAAAAACTGTTTTTT
TRBJ1-1,15,many,TRBV7-8,TRBD1,CASSSRGLGGTEAFF,TGTGCCAGCAGCTCCAGGGGGCTCGGAGGCACTGAAGCTTTCTTT
TRBJ2-2,20,few,TRBV10-3,TRBD2,CAISSRGKGEREIGTGELFF,TGTGCCATCAGTTCAAGAGGGAAAGGGGAGCGGGAGATCGGCACCGGGGAGCTGTTTTTT
TRBJ1-1,16,-,TRBV19,-,CASRFIRGGAGTEAFF,TGTGCCAGTAGATTTATACGGGGAGGGGCAGGCACTGAAGCTTTCTTT
TRBJ1-1,12,many,TRBV29-1,-,CSVWDVGAEAFF,TGCAGCGTTTGGGACGTCGGGGCTGAAGCTTTCTTT
TRBJ1-3,14,-,TRBV20-1,-,CSARVENSGNTIYF,TGCAGTGCTAGAGTGGAGAACTCTGGAAACACCATATATTTT
TRBJ2-3,12,many,TRBV20-1,-,CSASGSADTQYF,TGCAGTGCTAGCGGTTCCGCAGATACGCAGTATTTT
TRBJ1-4,15,many,TRBV5-8,-,CASSSARGRNEKLFF,TGTGCCAGCAGCTCAGCCAGGGGTCGTAATGAAAAACTGTTTTTT
TRBJ1-1,16,many,TRBV5-1,-,CASSLARRPTDTEAFF,TGCGCCAGCAGCTTGGCCCGCAGGCCGACGGACACTGAAGCTTTCTTT
TRBJ1-2,12,many,TRBV7-2,-,CASSLRVLSPSF,TGTGCCAGCAGCTTAAGGGTACTCAGCCCATCCTTC
TRBJ1-5,16,medium-sized,TRBV7-9,-,CASSLGDVYSNQPQHF,TGTGCCAGCAGCTTAGGGGACGTTTATAGCAATCAGCCCCAGCATTTT
TRBJ2-7,13,few,TRBV5-6,-,CASSLLEPYEQYF,TGTGCCAGCAGCCTCCTGGAACCCTACGAGCAGTACTTC
TRBJ1-1,14,-,TRBV2,-,CASSIDRSGTEAFF,TGTGCCAGCAGTATCGACAGGTCTGGCACTGAAGCTTTCTTT
TRBJ2-7,13,few,TRBV3-1,TRBD2,CASSQGREGEQYF,TGTGCCAGCAGCCAAGGACGGGAGGGCGAGCAGTACTTC
TRBJ2-1,15,-,TRBV7-2,-,CASSKLVSSYNEQFF,TGTGCCAGCAGCAAACTAGTTAGCTCCTACAATGAGCAGTTCTTC
TRBJ2-7,14,-,TRBV2,TRBD1,CASSQTGGLDEQYF,TGTGCCAGCAGTCAGACAGGGGGTTTGGACGAGCAGTACTTC